The 15 T cell receptor beta chains below all came from one sample that was sequenced in a study of blood T cell repertoires in COVID-19. Here immunoSEQ multiplex PCR was the method, and the copy in TCRdb shows in-frame clones only, minus some. In the table there are 350,000 or so clones, more than 70% of which are singletons. Sample: peripheral blood. These receptors were taken from a woman in her sixties with COVID-19, enrolled during active disease.

The count of this clone is one. In nucleotides, the CDR3 is TGTGCCAGCAGTTATAGGTCAGGGTCTGGCTACACCTTC. Amino acids: CASSYRSGSGYTF. V usage is TRBV7-3 and J usage is TRBJ1-2, with D maybe TRBD1 (5 bases). CDR3 size: 13 residues. Trimming took off 6 bases at V and 7 bases at J, with 15 bases between the two ends. Germline CDR1 reads SGHTA; CDR2 reads FQGTGA.

The CDR3 DNA follows: TGTGCCTGGTCAAACGGGTTTGGCTACACCTTC. This encodes CAWSNGFGYTF. The rearrangement links TRBV30 to TRBJ1-2; D unclear. CDR3 length: 11 residues. V was cut by 5 bases and J by 7 bases, with 11 bases left in between. Germline loops: CDR1 GTSNPN, CDR2 SVGIG (reference sequence).

The genes are TRBV5-1 and TRBJ1-4; 7 nucleotides match TRBD1. CDR3 length equals 15 residues. Germline V gene lookup returns CDR1 SGHRS and CDR2 YFSETQ. Losses at the gene ends were 2 bases for V and 3 bases for J; bases not matched to a gene: 4. The DNA of the CDR3 is TGCGCCAGCAGCTTAACAGGGGCTGCTAATGAAAAACTGTTTTTT. Residues: CASSLTGAANEKLFF.

The V gene is TRBV6-5, the J gene TRBJ1-2, with D tentatively TRBD1 (6 bases). Trimming removed 6 bases from V and 4 bases from J, with 18 bases in between. The V gene's germline CDR1 is MNHEY and CDR2 SVGAGI. The CDR3 loop spans 15 amino acids. CDR3 DNA: TGTGCCAGCAGCTCCGGCACAGGGCCCCTCTATGGCTACACCTTC. Translated: CASSSGTGPLYGYTF.

The chain links TRBV24-1 to TRBJ2-1; D might be TRBD1 (6 bases). Germline V gene data show CDR1 as KGHDR and CDR2 as SFDVKD. Trimming cost V 2 bases and J 5 bases, with 12 bases left between them. CDR3 length equals 15 residues. CDR3 bases: TGTGCCACCAGTGATTCGTCTAGGGACAACAATGAGCAGTTCTTC. Translated, it gives CATSDSSRDNNEQFF.

This clone was recorded only once. The rearrangement joins TRBV6-5 to TRBJ1-1, with TRBD1 as a possible D gene (5 bases). The V gene lost 5 bases and the J gene lost 6 bases, with 13 bases spanning the gap. The CDR3 length is 13 residues. The V gene's germline CDR1 is MNHEY and CDR2 SVGAGI. The CDR3 nucleotides read TGTGCCAGCAGTCCACCCCGGGGGTCTGAAGCTTTCTTT. Translating gives CASSPPRGSEAFF.

The rearrangement joins TRBV27 to TRBJ1-4; D may be TRBD1 (5 bases). The ends were cut back, 2 bases at V and 6 bases at J, with 19 bases in the middle. The CDR3 contains 17 residues. CDR1 is MNHEY, CDR2 SMNVEV, per germline (reference sequence). CDR3 nucleotides: TGTGCCAGCAGTTTAAGGGGAACAGCCCTCCGATATGAAAAACTGTTTTTT. Its translation: CASSLRGTALRYEKLFF. The variable domain in full, completed from reference TRBV27 and TRBJ1-4, reads EAQVTQNPRYLITVTGKKLTVTCSQNMNHEYMSWYRQDPGLGLRQIYYSMNVEVTDKGDVPEGYKVSRKEKRNFPLILESPSPNQTSLYFCASSLRGTALRYEKLFFGSGTQLSVL.

The rearrangement joins TRBV28 to TRBJ1-3; D ambiguous. The germline gives CDR1 MDHEN, CDR2 SYDVKM. This CDR3 is built from 17 residues. Trimming took off 4 bases at V and 11 bases at J, with 27 bases between the two ends. CDR3 protein: CASSSPLGQARRFPIYF. CDR3 nucleotide sequence: TGTGCCAGCAGTTCACCCCTTGGGCAGGCCCGCCGGTTCCCCATATATTTT.

This chain uses TRBV18 with TRBJ1-1; TRBD1 agrees at 8 bases. CDR1 is KGHSH and CDR2 is LQKENI in the germline V gene. Germline trimming cut 5 bases from V and 8 bases from J; bases unmatched to any gene: 7. The CDR3 is made up of 13 amino acids. The CDR3 DNA reads as TGTGCCAGCTCAGCGGACAGGGTAGCCGAAGCTTTCTTT. Its translation is CASSADRVAEAFF.

V gene TRBV1 combines with J gene TRBJ1-2; the table names TRBD1, a call not compared with the DNA. TRBV1 is termed a pseudogene. The CDR3 loop spans 13 amino acids. The chain's CDR3 is CTSSQAGLYGYTF. The DNA for the CDR3 is TGCACCAGCAGCCAAGCAGGGCTCTATGGCTACACCTTC.

The chain uses TRBV6-1 and TRBJ2-7; D uncertain. In germline, CDR1 is MNHNS, CDR2 SASEGT. The CDR3 sequence is 13 residues long. V gave up 0 bases and J gave up 3 bases, with 6 bases separating them. Written as DNA, the CDR3 is TGTGCCAGCAGTGAAGCGAACAGCTACGAGCAGTACTTC. This gives the protein CASSEANSYEQYF.

The chain employs TRBV5-1 and TRBJ1-4; 8 positions agree with TRBD1. Germline CDR1 is SGHRS and CDR2 is YFSETQ. The CDR3 length is 14 residues. Losses at the gene ends were 7 bases for V and 7 bases for J; bases not matched to a gene: 9. The CDR3 sequence: CASGSDRAGEKLFF. The CDR3 nucleotides are TGCGCCAGCGGATCGGACAGGGCGGGTGAAAAACTGTTTTTT.

The J gene is TRBJ1-2, the V gene TRBV7-8; the D gene is possibly TRBD1 (5 bases). Trimming took off 4 bases at V and 4 bases at J, with 22 bases between the two ends. The CDR3 has 17 amino acids. The germline gives CDR1 SGHVS, CDR2 FQNEAQ. The CDR3 reads CASSSILQDLYPYGYTF. The CDR3 bases are TGTGCCAGCAGCTCAATTTTACAGGACCTCTATCCCTATGGCTACACCTTC. The entire variable domain, with the rest obtained from reference TRBV7-8 and TRBJ1-2, is as follows: GAGVSQSPRYKVAKRGQDVALRCDPISGHVSLFWYQQALGQGPEFLTYFQNEAQLDKSGLPSDRFFAERPEGSVSTLKIQRTQQEDSAVYLCASSSILQDLYPYGYTFGSGTRLTVV.

CDR3 sequence: CASSLGQGYTEAFF. CDR3 DNA sequence: TGTGCCAGCTCACTTGGACAGGGTTATACTGAAGCTTTCTTT. The chain has TRBV18 and TRBJ1-1; 8 bases are shared with TRBD1. Germline trimming cut 4 bases from V and 5 bases from J; bases unmatched to any gene: 6. The germline CDR1 and CDR2 sequences are KGHSH and LQKENI. The CDR3 has 14 residues.

The chain recombines TRBV6-2 or TRBV6-3 with TRBJ1-2, with D unclear. Deletions cut 2 bases from V and 5 bases from J, with 15 bases between. Germline CDR1 MNHEY, CDR2 SVGEGT. The CDR3 sequence is 15 residues long. This chain's CDR3 is CASSYGGRSPYGYTF. The CDR3 bases are TGTGCCAGCAGTTACGGCGGGCGCAGTCCTTATGGCTACACCTTC.